Listed below are T cell receptor beta chains from one sample, sequenced in a study of blood T cell repertoires in COVID-19. Profiled with immunoSEQ multiplex PCR; TCRdb holds only in-frame clones, not every one. Here the sample spans around 170,000 clones, approximately 80% being singletons. The sequenced sample was PBMCs or T cells enriched from blood (not recorded which). The receptors come from a man in his 60s who had been exposed to COVID-19. The CDR3 runs from the conserved cysteine through the conserved F or W. The order of the fields is CDR3 length, J gene, V gene, clone size, D gene, CDR3 DNA, CDR3 protein. A D gene is named only where the DNA matches it firmly. Only part of the rows carry a size: once, few, many, or a class if the clone is expanded.

13 | TRBJ2-7 | TRBV29-1 | - | - | TGCAGCGCCGGCGGGACACCAATCTACGAGCAGTACTTC | CSAGGTPIYEQYF
17 | TRBJ2-2 | TRBV7-8 | - | TRBD2 | TGTGCCAGCAGCAGAGCCGCGGGGAGGGGGAACACCGGGGAGCTGTTTTTT | CASSRAAGRGNTGELFF
15 | TRBJ1-1 | TRBV3-1/TRBV3-2 | - | TRBD1 | TGTGCCAGCAGCCAAGGGTTCACAGGGGGAGGTGAAGCTTTCTTT | CASSQGFTGGGEAFF
17 | TRBJ2-7 | TRBV15 | - | TRBD2 | TGTGCCACCAGCAACCCGGGACTAGCGGGAGTCCCCTACGAGCAGTACTTC | CATSNPGLAGVPYEQYF
13 | TRBJ2-7 | TRBV19 | - | - | TGTGCCAGTAGTATAGAAAGCGGCTACGAGCAGTACTTC | CASSIESGYEQYF
15 | TRBJ1-1 | TRBV9 | - | - | TGTGCCAGCAGCCCAATGGGCAGTAAGAACACTGAAGCTTTCTTT | CASSPMGSKNTEAFF
16 | TRBJ2-2 | TRBV5-4 | - | - | TGTGCCAGCAGCTTGCAGGGTGCCCCCCTGGACGGGGAGCTGTTTTTT | CASSLQGAPLDGELFF
13 | TRBJ2-4 | TRBV19 | - | - | TGTGCCAGTAGGCCCCGGGGGGCAGACATTCAGTACTTC | CASRPRGADIQYF
14 | TRBJ2-2 | TRBV24-1 | - | - | TGTGCCACCAGTGATTGGCAGAACACCGGGGAGCTGTTTTTT | CATSDWQNTGELFF
14 | TRBJ1-2 | TRBV3-1/TRBV3-2 | few | - | TGTGCCAGCAGCCAAGATGGGGCAAGTGGTGGCTACACCTTC | CASSQDGASGGYTF
13 | TRBJ2-5 | TRBV5-1 | - | - | TGCGCCAGCCGGGGTTTGGTCCAAGAGACCCAGTACTTC | CASRGLVQETQYF
14 | TRBJ1-1 | TRBV6-4 | - | TRBD1 | TGTGCCAGCAGAGACTGGGACAGGGGGACTGAAGCTTTCTTT | CASRDWDRGTEAFF
15 | TRBJ2-2 | TRBV5-1 | - | - | TGCGCCTCATCTCAGACACCTTCGGTCACCGGGGAGCTGTTTTTT | CASSQTPSVTGELFF
14 | TRBJ1-4 | TRBV6-5 | - | TRBD1 | TGTGCCAGCAGTCCCGGGACAGGGAACGAAAAACTGTTTTTT | CASSPGTGNEKLFF
14 | TRBJ1-1 | TRBV19 | - | - | TGTGCCAGTAAGGAGTCCGGAAGGTTGGCTGAAGCTTTCTTT | CASKESGRLAEAFF
15 | TRBJ1-4 | TRBV5-1 | - | - | TGCGCCAGCAGCCTACAGGCTGTTGCTAATGAAAAACTGTTTTTT | CASSLQAVANEKLFF
15 | TRBJ2-7 | TRBV3-1/TRBV3-2 | - | TRBD2 | TGTGCCAGCAGCTATAGCGGGAGCGGCCTCTACGAGCAGTACTTC | CASSYSGSGLYEQYF
18 | TRBJ2-7 | TRBV28 | - | TRBD2 | TGTGCCAGCAGTGCCGACAGGGGGCGACTAGCGGGAGTATGGGAGCAGTACTTC | CASSADRGRLAGVWEQYF
12 | TRBJ2-7 | TRBV19 | - | - | TGTGCCAGTAGTATAGCTGCGGGGGAGCAGTACTTC | CASSIAAGEQYF
15 | TRBJ2-5 | TRBV2 | - | - | TGTGCCAGCAGTGAGAGGCCCCAACGTCAAGAGACCCAGTACTTC | CASSERPQRQETQYF
15 | TRBJ2-1 | TRBV10-3 | - | TRBD1 | TGTGCCATCAGTCCTCATGGGACAGGGGGCAATGAGCAGTTCTTC | CAISPHGTGGNEQFF
12 | TRBJ1-2 | TRBV28 | - | - | TGTGCCAGCAGTTTTCCCCAGGGCGGCTACACCTTC | CASSFPQGGYTF
11 | TRBJ1-2 | TRBV11-2 | - | - | TGTGCCAGCAGCTTTGGCGGTGGCTACACCTTC | CASSFGGGYTF
16 | TRBJ2-1 | TRBV3-1/TRBV3-2 | once | TRBD2 | TGTGCCAGCAGCCTCCAAGCGGGAGGATTTAGGAATGAGCAGTTCTTC | CASSLQAGGFRNEQFF
14 | TRBJ1-2 | TRBV7-9 | - | - | TGTGCCAGCAGCTTAGGCAACCAGGGCTATGGCTACACCTTC | CASSLGNQGYGYTF
14 | TRBJ1-5 | TRBV7-9 | - | - | TGTGCCAGCAGCTCTAACGGTGGCAATCAGCCCCAGCATTTT | CASSSNGGNQPQHF
14 | TRBJ2-1 | TRBV2 | many | - | TGTGCCAGCAGTGAAGCAGAGGCGGTGAATGAGCAGTTCTTC | CASSEAEAVNEQFF
14 | TRBJ1-2 | TRBV7-2 | once | - | TGTGCCAGCACCCTCCCGGGGAGGGGCTATGGCTACACCTTC | CASTLPGRGYGYTF
16 | TRBJ2-1 | TRBV10-3 | - | - | TGTGCCATCAGTGAGGGGGAACTAGCTGCTCACAATGAGCAGTTCTTC | CAISEGELAAHNEQFF
15 | TRBJ1-3 | TRBV7-6 | - | - | TGTGCCAGCAGCTTAACATCCGCTTCTGGAAACACCATATATTTT | CASSLTSASGNTIYF
14 | TRBJ2-7 | TRBV25-1 | - | TRBD1 | TGTGCCAGCAGTGGGACAGGGGGATCCTACGAGCAGTACTTC | CASSGTGGSYEQYF